This T cell receptor (beta chain) emerged from a study of shared clonotypes between healthy human individuals. Some clones are missing from TCRdb's copy, which holds only in-frame ones; the method was immunoSEQ multiplex PCR. Here the sample spans a few million clones, approximately 93% being singletons. This CDR3 has 12 amino acids. The germline CDR1 and CDR2 sequences are LNHDA and SQIVND (reference sequence). This clone was found once. A junction end diverges from the germline sequence, so it may reflect a read error. What was sequenced was naive CD4+ T cells from PBMCs. As to subset: CD45RA+ positively selected. The rearrangement uses TRBV19 and TRBJ2-4; D remains unclear. The TCR comes from a man aged 18 to 29 in good health. Some clones in this sample may be carry-over from other donors' samples. The CDR3 loop reads CASSPGPRQSPF. CDR3 bases: TGTGCCAGTAGTCCTGGGCCCCGACAAAGTCCCTTC.